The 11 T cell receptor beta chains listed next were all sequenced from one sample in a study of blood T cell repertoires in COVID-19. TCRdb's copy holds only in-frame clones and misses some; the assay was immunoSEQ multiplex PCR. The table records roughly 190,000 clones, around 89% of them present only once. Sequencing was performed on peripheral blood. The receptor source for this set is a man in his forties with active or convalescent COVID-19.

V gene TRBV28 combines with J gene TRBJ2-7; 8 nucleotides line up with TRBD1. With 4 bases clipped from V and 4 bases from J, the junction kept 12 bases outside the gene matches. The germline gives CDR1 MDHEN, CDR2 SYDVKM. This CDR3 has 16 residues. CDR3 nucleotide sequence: TGTGCCAGCAGTTCCCTCACTCGACAGGGGATGTACGAGCAGTACTTC. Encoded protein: CASSSLTRQGMYEQYF.

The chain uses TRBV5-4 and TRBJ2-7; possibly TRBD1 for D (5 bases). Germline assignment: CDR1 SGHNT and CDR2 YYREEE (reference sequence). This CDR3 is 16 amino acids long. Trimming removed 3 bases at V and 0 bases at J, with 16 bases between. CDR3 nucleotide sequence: TGTGCCAGCAGCTCCCCTGGCCAGGGCCTCTCCTACGAGCAGTACTTC. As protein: CASSSPGQGLSYEQYF.

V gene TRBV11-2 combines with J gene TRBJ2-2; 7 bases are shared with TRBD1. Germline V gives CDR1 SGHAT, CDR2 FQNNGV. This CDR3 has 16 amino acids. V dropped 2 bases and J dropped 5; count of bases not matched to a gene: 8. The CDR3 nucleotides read TGTGCCAGCAGCTTACAGGGACAGCTGGGTACCGGGGAGCTGTTTTTT. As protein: CASSLQGQLGTGELFF.

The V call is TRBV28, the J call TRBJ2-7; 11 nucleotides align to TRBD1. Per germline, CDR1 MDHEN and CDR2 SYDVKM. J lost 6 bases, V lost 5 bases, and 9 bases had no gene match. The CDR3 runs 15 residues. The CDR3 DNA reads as TGTGCCAGCAGTCCGTCCCCCGGGACAGGGGGCGAGCAGTACTTC. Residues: CASSPSPGTGGEQYF.

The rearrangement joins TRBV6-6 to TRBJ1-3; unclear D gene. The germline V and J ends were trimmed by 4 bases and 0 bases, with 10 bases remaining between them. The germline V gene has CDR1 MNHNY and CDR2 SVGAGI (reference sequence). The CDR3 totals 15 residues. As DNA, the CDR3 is TGTGCCAGCAGTTCCCCGGGTGGCTCTGGAAACACCATATATTTT. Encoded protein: CASSSPGGSGNTIYF.

The DNA for the CDR3 is TGTGCCAGCAGCCTAAATCCCGGGACTAGCGGGAGGGCCTCCTACAATGAGCAGTTCTTC. Amino acid sequence: CASSLNPGTSGRASYNEQFF. V usage is TRBV27 and J usage is TRBJ2-1; TRBD2 aligns across 16 bases. CDR1 MNHEY and CDR2 SMNVEV come from the germline V gene (reference sequence). This CDR3 contains 20 residues. J gave up 0 bases and V 6 bases, and 11 bases lay outside the gene matches.

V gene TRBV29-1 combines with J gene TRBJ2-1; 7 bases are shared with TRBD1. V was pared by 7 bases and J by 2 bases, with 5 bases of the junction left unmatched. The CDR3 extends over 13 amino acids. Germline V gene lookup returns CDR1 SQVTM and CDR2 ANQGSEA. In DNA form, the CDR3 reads TGCAGCGCCGAGACAGGGACCTACAATGAGCAGTTCTTC. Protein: CSAETGTYNEQFF.

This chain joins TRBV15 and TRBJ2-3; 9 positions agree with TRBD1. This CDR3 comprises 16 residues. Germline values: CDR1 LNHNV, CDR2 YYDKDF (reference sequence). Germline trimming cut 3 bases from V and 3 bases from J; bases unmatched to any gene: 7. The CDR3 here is CATSRGDGTGTDTQYF. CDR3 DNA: TGTGCCACCAGCAGGGGGGATGGGACAGGGACAGATACGCAGTATTTT.

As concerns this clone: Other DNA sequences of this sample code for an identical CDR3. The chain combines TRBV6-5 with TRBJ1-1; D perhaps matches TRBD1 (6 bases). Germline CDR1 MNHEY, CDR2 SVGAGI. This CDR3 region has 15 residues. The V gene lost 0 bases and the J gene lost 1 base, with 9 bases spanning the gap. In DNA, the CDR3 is TGTGCCAGCAGTTACTCGCGGGGGCAGAACACTGAAGCTTTCTTT. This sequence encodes CASSYSRGQNTEAFF.

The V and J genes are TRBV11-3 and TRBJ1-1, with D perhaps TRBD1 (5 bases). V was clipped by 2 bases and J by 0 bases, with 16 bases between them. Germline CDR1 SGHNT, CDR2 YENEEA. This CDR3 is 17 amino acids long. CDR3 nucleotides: TGTGCCAGCAGCTTACAGGGTGGTTTTGGGATGAACACTGAAGCTTTCTTT. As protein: CASSLQGGFGMNTEAFF.

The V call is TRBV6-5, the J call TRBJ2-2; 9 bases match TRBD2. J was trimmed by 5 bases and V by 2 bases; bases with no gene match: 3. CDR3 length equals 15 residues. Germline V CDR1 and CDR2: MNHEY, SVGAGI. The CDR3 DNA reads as TGTGCCAGCAGTTACAGGGGACTAGCAACCGGGGAGCTGTTTTTT. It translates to CASSYRGLATGELFF.